Included here is one T cell receptor (beta chain) sequence, with context. This clone's antigen is unknown. Base quality data are lacking; no much larger clone is found one base away. The data were obtained in a study of OX40 agonist ivuxolimab in advanced cancers. Regarding the study in general: Ivuxolimab was a fully human IgG2 agonistic monoclonal antibody targeting the costimulatory receptor OX40 (CD134). The monotherapy dose-escalation portion (N = 52 patients) of the phase I ivuxolimab trial is reported in the paper. Prior anti-PD-1, anti-PD-L1 or anti-CTLA-4 therapy was permitted, and approximately 40% of dose-escalation patients had received checkpoint inhibitors. The purpose of peripheral TCRbeta sequencing was to test whether ivuxolimab changed TCR sequence diversity and led to clonal T-cell expansion. In the dose-escalation cohort, more than 80% of patients were male, and the mean age was approximately 60 years with a range of about 20 to 90. Partial responses occurred in three dose-escalation patients: two with cutaneous melanoma and one with hepatocellular carcinoma. Of the 50 to 55 dose-escalation patients, hepatocellular carcinoma was present in about 19, melanoma in some 15, renal cell carcinoma in 9 and head and neck cancer in 9. Intravenous ivuxolimab was administered to patients every 2 weeks at six dose levels: 0.01, 0.1, 0.3, 1.5, 3 and 10 mg/kg. Study-level results and caveats: Low levels of normalized T-cell clonal expansion were also seen in some nonresponding patients. At doses from 0.1 to 3.0 mg/kg, clonal expansion was seen in both CD4+ and CD8+ blood T cells between baseline and week 6. Antigen specificity was not determined for the clonally expanded peripheral T cells. Partial responders in the 0.1-3.0 mg/kg groups had among the lowest normalized peripheral clonal expansion, especially among CD8+ T cells. After ivuxolimab, CD8+ T cells had more expanded clones than CD4+ T cells on average.

To sequence the TCRbeta CDR3 region, genomic DNA was isolated from the sorted cells. TCRbeta CDR3 regions were sequenced using the immunoSEQ Assay. Held by TCRdb, this immuneACCESS table contains in-frame sequences only and omits some clones. Under half of the omission traces to an unresolved V gene where checked; the cause of the rest is unknown. The sample contains roughly 71,000 clones, around 88% of them found a single time. The top ten hold approximately 0.5% of the sample. CDR1 and CDR2 were assigned from the germline V gene as SGHRS and YFSETQ. Relative to germline, V is missing 3 bases and J is missing 4 bases, with 6 bases of the junction outside any gene match. The cysteine opens and the phenylalanine closes a CDR3 of 15 amino acids. The entry retains the CDR3 DNA only, 45 bases that are in frame from base 1. Patients with a history of autoimmune disease or receiving systemic immunosuppression were excluded from the trial. Peripheral blood for TCR sequencing was collected from all dose cohorts at baseline, on cycle 4 day 1, and on cycle 7 day 1. The samples were drawn from a first-in-human, open-label, multicenter phase I dose-escalation trial of ivuxolimab. Adults with locally advanced or metastatic melanoma, renal cell, hepatocellular, or head and neck squamous cell carcinoma were enrolled in the trial. Before TCR sequencing, CD4+ and CD8+ T cells were separately sorted from peripheral blood.

The sequence joins TRBV5-1 to TRBJ2-1, with 8 bases in between that match TRBD2. The sample in question was CD4+ or CD8+ T cells sorted from blood, obtained in a trial of the OX40 agonist ivuxolimab. The receptor comes from an adult with an advanced solid tumor such as melanoma, head and neck, liver or kidney cancer. Read as DNA, the sequence is TGCGCCAGCAGCTCCGGGGGGGCCACGTACAATGAGCAGTTCTTC. Its translation reads: CASSSGGATYNEQFF.